This T cell receptor (beta chain) comes out of a study of CD8 T cells in ankylosing spondylitis. Findings and limits, study-wide: Significant enrichment of disease-linked clones was reported in matched ankylosing spondylitis synovial fluid. Fewer than ten highly homologous variants made up a TCR beta motif, and this motif appeared characteristic of ankylosing spondylitis blood. Disease-associated clones were CD8+ and fairly uncommon in peripheral blood.

This CDR3 has 12 amino acids. V was cut by 4 bases and J by 6 bases, with 10 bases left in between. Germline CDR1 is MDHEN and CDR2 is SYDVKM. Scientists made TCR beta libraries using quantitative 5'-RACE with molecular barcodes. One entry per CDR3 protein results from TCRdb running MiXCR on the 5' RACE reads. The sample includes about 250,000 distinct CDR3 sequences, 32% of them seen just once. This clonotype was detected only a few times. Its antigen remains unknown. Input material: blood, either unsorted or a sorted T cell fraction (not recorded which). This clonotype was obtained from a male donor with ankylosing spondylitis or in good health (not recorded which). The V and J genes are TRBV28 and TRBJ2-7; D is perhaps TRBD1 (6 bases). The CDR3 region has the DNA TGTGCCAGCAGTTCTCAGGGGAGCGAGCAGTACTTC. Translating gives CASSSQGSEQYF.